The source of this T cell receptor beta chain is a study of a mutant IDH1 vaccine in newly diagnosed glioma. Background on the study: Investigators started vaccination 4-6 weeks after radiotherapy alone, or with temozolomide cycles. The therapy given earlier, which was standard therapy, consisted of radiotherapy, temozolomide, or both, and most of the patients received both. Study-level findings and limits: The occurrence of vaccine-induced immune responses was seen in around 92% of patients.

Trimming took off 6 bases at V and 0 bases at J, with 14 bases between the two ends. This CDR3 has 15 residues. Germline V gives CDR1 MNHNS, CDR2 SASEGT. The data were produced by immunoSEQ multiplex PCR, yet TCRdb's version contains in-frame clones alone and is incomplete. The table shows about 50,000 clones, with approximately 80% occurring only once. Remarks on this clone: The target antigen is unknown.

Time point of the sample: week 35, safety follow-up. A 20-mer mutant IDH1 peptide at 300 ug was injected subcutaneously with topical imiquimod. The sequencing here drew on PBMCs, taken from a glioma patient whose treatment included an IDH1 peptide vaccine. The chain carries TRBV6-1 and TRBJ1-2; tentative D call: TRBD1 (6 bases). This receptor was obtained from a woman aged 18-29 years with glioma. The CDR3 nucleotides are TGTGCCAGCAGAGAGACAGGACGATCTAACTATGGCTACACCTTC. As protein: CASRETGRSNYGYTF.